This TCR beta chain was identified during a study of response to subunit inactivated influenza vaccine. TCRdb redid the calling of the RT-PCR reads with MiXCR, one entry per CDR3 protein. The table has approximately 530,000 distinct CDR3 sequences, 7.2% seen once. With regard to this clonotype: A junction end diverges from the germline sequence, so it may reflect a read error.

The CDR3 has 19 residues. CDR1 and CDR2 (germline): LGHDT, YNNKEL (reference sequence). The chain employs TRBV3-1 and TRBJ2-1; D may be TRBD2 (5 bases). The material sequenced was PBMCs from blood, taken 23 to 25 months after vaccination. The receptor's source is a man between 50 and 70 years old who received an inactivated influenza vaccine. The DNA of the CDR3 is TGTGCCACCAGCCAAGTCTCTCTAGTAGGGAGACTAATAAACAATGAGCAGTTCTTC. It codes for CATSQVSLVGRLINNEQFF.